One and the same sample provided the 23 T cell receptor beta chains below, sequenced in a study of blood T cells in healthy people across ages (dated by TCRdb to the mid-2010s). Library method: 5' RACE. TCRdb shows the sequencer as Illumina HiSeq 2500. A second PCR of roughly 7 to 11 cycles was performed with a sample-barcoded 5' primer and a J-beta primer mix. In TCRdb, the public reads were trimmed at Q25 with fastp and aligned with MiXCR, with productive beta chains retained. Every distinct CDR3 protein forms one entry, paired with its most common genes and DNA. The sample includes under 1 million distinct CDR3 sequences, with around two fifths observed a single time. Roughly a fifth of the sample goes to the ten largest clones. Sequenced: blood. These receptors were taken from a man aged 55 to 70 in good health.

The chain employs TRBV3-1 and TRBJ1-1; unclear D gene. The CDR3 is 12 residues long. Trimming left V 0 bases short and J 11 bases short, with 10 bases between. Germline CDR1 LGHDT, CDR2 YNNKEL (reference sequence). CDR3 DNA: TGTGCCAGCAGCCAAGATACGGCGAGGGCTTTCTTT. Translated, it gives CASSQDTARAFF.

This chain joins TRBV10-2 and TRBJ2-2, with D possibly matching TRBD2 (6 bases). V lost 3 bases to trimming and J lost 8 bases, with 19 bases between them. This CDR3 has 16 residues. Germline V lookup: CDR1 WSHSY, CDR2 SAAADI. The CDR3 is CASSERQGGRLGELFF. CDR3 coding DNA: TGCGCCAGCAGTGAACGGCAGGGAGGTCGGTTGGGGGAGCTGTTTTTT.

This chain joins TRBV30 and TRBJ2-5, with TRBD1 matching 9 bases. V was clipped by 2 bases and J by 11 bases; unmatched bases: 12. From germline, CDR1 is GTSNPN and CDR2 SVGIG (reference sequence). The CDR3 consists of 14 residues. Written as DNA, the CDR3 is TGTGCCTGGAGTAGGGACAGGGTTAAGGACGGGCAGTACTTC. It is translated as CAWSRDRVKDGQYF. The full variable domain, in which reference TRBV30 and TRBJ2-5 provide the parts outside the CDR3, is SQTIHQWPATLVQPVGSPLSLECTVEGTSNPNLYWYRQAAGRGLQLLFYSVGIGQISSEVPQNLSASRPQDRQFILSSKKLLLSDSGFYLCAWSRDRVKDGQYFGPGTRLLVL.

The chain links TRBV12-3 or TRBV12-4 to TRBJ2-1, with 11 bases fitting TRBD1. Germline trimming cut 4 bases from V and 6 bases from J; bases unmatched to any gene: 2. The CDR3 consists of 14 residues. The CDR3 bases are TGTGCCAGCAGTTCGGGACAGGGGGGCAATGAGCAGTTCTTC. This sequence encodes CASSSGQGGNEQFF.

This clonotype was seen more than once but under ten times. The chain carries TRBV6-6 and TRBJ2-7; either TRBD1 or TRBD2 may supply D (6 bases each). The germline V and J ends were trimmed by 4 bases and 5 bases, with 15 bases remaining between them. CDR3 length: 14 residues. The germline gives CDR1 MNHNY, CDR2 SVGAGI (reference sequence). The CDR3 protein is CASSSMEGGNEQYF. Written as DNA, the CDR3 is TGTGCCAGCAGTTCTATGGAGGGGGGTAACGAGCAGTACTTC.

The rearrangement joins TRBV2 to TRBJ2-4; 8 nucleotides agree with TRBD1. The junction had 8 bases not matched to a gene; V was cut back by 6 bases and J by 4 bases. This CDR3 has 15 amino acids. Germline assignment: CDR1 SNHLY and CDR2 FYNNEI. CDR3 region: CASSLGQGSKNIQYF. CDR3 DNA: TGTGCCAGCAGCCTTGGACAGGGTTCGAAAAACATTCAGTACTTC.

The CDR3 loop reads CASSLAFAGDVLTF. The CDR3 DNA reads as TGTGCCAGCAGCTTAGCTTTCGCAGGGGACGTCCTGACTTTC. The rearrangement uses TRBV7-8 and TRBJ2-6; D perhaps matches TRBD1 (6 bases). This CDR3 spans 14 amino acids. Trimming removed 0 bases at V and 11 bases at J, with 11 bases between. CDR1 and CDR2 from the germline V gene are SGHVS and FQNEAQ.

In this sample, this clonotype turned up a few times. The chain carries TRBV20-1 and TRBJ2-5, with 7 bases identical to TRBD2. CDR3 size: 13 residues. The V segment lost 6 bases and the J segment 4 bases; nucleotides outside the gene matches: 8. Germline CDR1 and CDR2: DFQATT and SNEGSKA (reference sequence). In nucleotides, the CDR3 is TGCAGTGCCCCAGGACTAGTCGGAGAGACCCAGTACTTC. It yields the protein CSAPGLVGETQYF.

The chain couples TRBV25-1 to TRBJ2-6; TRBD2 might be the D (6 bases). Germline lookup yields CDR1 MGHDK and CDR2 SYGVNS. The CDR3 has 15 residues. V was cut by 1 base and J by 2 bases, with 6 bases left in between. Written as DNA, the CDR3 is TGTGCCAGCAGTGAATGGAGGGCTGGGGCCAACGTCCTGACTTTC. Its protein product is CASSEWRAGANVLTF.

This clonotype turned up a few times. The chain's CDR3 is CSASSSGEAKNIQYF. CDR3 sequence (DNA): TGCAGTGCTAGTAGTAGCGGGGAGGCCAAAAACATTCAGTACTTC. The J gene is TRBJ2-4, the V gene TRBV20-1; 8 nucleotides match TRBD2. This CDR3 has 15 amino acids. Germline CDR1 and CDR2: DFQATT and SNEGSKA (reference sequence). Trimming took 3 bases from V and 1 from J; bases not matched to a gene: 5.

This chain connects TRBV7-8 to TRBJ2-3, with 9 nucleotides matching TRBD1. Germline V lookup: CDR1 SGHVS, CDR2 FQNEAQ. This CDR3 is built from 15 residues. Germline trimming cut 5 bases from V and 4 bases from J; bases unmatched to any gene: 7. The CDR3 loop reads CASSLGQGGSDTQYF. The DNA of the CDR3 is TGTGCCAGCAGCCTGGGACAGGGAGGCTCAGATACGCAGTATTTT.

J is TRBJ2-3 and V is TRBV3-1, with unresolved D. Germline V gene lookup returns CDR1 LGHDT and CDR2 YNNKEL (reference sequence). Between the trimmed V and J ends, which lost 4 bases and 6 bases, there was a span of 11 bases. This CDR3 region has 13 residues. The CDR3 is CASSPNGRDTQYF. CDR3 sequence (DNA): TGTGCCAGCAGCCCCAATGGAAGGGATACGCAGTATTTT.

This clonotype has at least ten counts. The J gene is TRBJ1-1, the V gene TRBV6-1; D gene uncertain. This CDR3 contains 14 residues. The V gene's germline CDR1 is MNHNS and CDR2 SASEGT. V lost 5 bases and J lost 6, with 16 bases in between. DNA for the CDR3: TGTGCCAGCAGTCCCCGAGCGGGGAGCCCTGAAGCTTTCTTT. This encodes CASSPRAGSPEAFF.

V gene TRBV24-1 combines with J gene TRBJ2-2; tentatively, D is TRBD2 (6 bases). V lost 7 bases to trimming and J lost 7 bases, with 6 bases between them. This CDR3 contains 11 residues. Germline V gives CDR1 KGHDR, CDR2 SFDVKD. The CDR3 reads CATRGLGELFF. The CDR3 nucleotides are TGTGCCACCAGGGGACTCGGGGAGCTGTTTTTT.

This clonotype was seen repeatedly, ten times or more. V and J are TRBV7-2 and TRBJ2-5, with D tentatively TRBD2 (6 bases). The V gene's germline CDR1 is SGHTA and CDR2 FQGNSA. The CDR3 is made up of 13 amino acids. V lost 5 bases and J lost 3, with 10 bases in between. The CDR3, as DNA: TGTGCCAGCAGCAGCAGGAGGGAAGAGACCCAGTACTTC. Translating gives CASSSRREETQYF.

The chain has TRBV4-2 and TRBJ1-1; D ambiguous. Looked up from germline, CDR1 is LGHNA and CDR2 is YNFKEQ. This CDR3 is 14 amino acids long. V lost 4 bases, J lost 5 bases, and 14 bases lay in between. The DNA of the CDR3 is TGTGCCAGCAGCCCCCAGACCGACGGGACTGAAGCTTTCTTT. Protein sequence: CASSPQTDGTEAFF.

Concerning this clonotype: Just one base apart from a much larger clone, this may be a read error. The chain carries TRBV20-1 and TRBJ1-6; maybe TRBD1 (5 bases). CDR1 and CDR2 from the germline V gene are DFQATT and SNEGSKA (reference sequence). Trimming took 6 bases from V and 1 from J, leaving 16 bases between them. The CDR3 length is 16 residues. The CDR3 sequence is CSARSGGNSYNSPLHF. CDR3 nucleotide sequence: TGCAGTGCGAGGAGCGGGGGAAATTCCTATAATTCACCCCTCCACTTT.

The genes are TRBV10-3 and TRBJ2-7, with TRBD1 matching over 8 bases. This CDR3 is built from 16 residues. V dropped 3 bases and J dropped 0; count of bases not matched to a gene: 7. The germline CDR1 and CDR2 sequences are ENHRY and SYGVKD. CDR3 residues: CAISDPGQGVSYEQYF. CDR3 nucleotide sequence: TGTGCCATCAGTGATCCCGGACAGGGAGTCTCCTACGAGCAGTACTTC.

This clonotype was picked up a small number of times. The chain couples TRBV7-2 to TRBJ2-5; D gene ambiguous. Trimming stripped 1 base from V and 2 bases from J, with 5 bases between. The V gene's germline CDR1 is SGHTA and CDR2 FQGNSA. This CDR3 comprises 13 residues. CDR3 sequence reads: CASSLDVQETQYF. As DNA, the CDR3 is TGTGCCAGCAGCTTAGACGTACAAGAGACCCAGTACTTC.

The genes are TRBV18 and TRBJ2-4; D may be TRBD1 or TRBD2 (5 bases each). CDR3 length: 15 residues. Trimming took 6 bases from V and 2 from J, leaving 14 bases between them. The germline CDR1 and CDR2 sequences are KGHSH and LQKENI. The CDR3 DNA reads TGTGCCAGCTCCCCCCAACAGGACTCCAAAAACATTCAGTACTTC. It yields the protein CASSPQQDSKNIQYF.

V gene TRBV7-2 combines with J gene TRBJ2-1, with D tentatively TRBD1 (6 bases). The CDR3 extends over 16 amino acids. V lost 2 bases and J lost 2, with 13 bases in between. Germline lookup yields CDR1 SGHTA and CDR2 FQGNSA. CDR3 region: CASSLRGTVTYNEQFF. CDR3 in DNA: TGTGCCAGCAGCTTAAGGGGGACGGTTACCTACAATGAGCAGTTCTTC.

Only a few counts were recorded for this clonotype. The CDR3, as DNA: TGTGCCAGCAGCTCAGTGAGGGACTTCCTCAATGAGCAGTTCTTC. It is translated as CASSSVRDFLNEQFF. The gene calls are TRBV7-9 and TRBJ2-1; D is perhaps TRBD2 (6 bases). The V and J ends lost 4 bases and 6 bases respectively, with 16 bases between them. Germline CDR1 reads SEHNR; CDR2 reads FQNEAQ (reference sequence). The CDR3 length is 15 residues.

The chain carries TRBV5-1 and TRBJ2-3; TRBD2 matches 11 bases. V shed 3 bases, J shed 4 bases, and the junction held 13 bases outside the gene matches. The CDR3 totals 18 residues. Germline loops: CDR1 SGHRS, CDR2 YFSETQ. For the CDR3, the DNA is TGCGCCAGCAGCTCGATACCTTCTAGCGGGAGGAGCTCAGATACGCAGTATTTT. Protein: CASSSIPSSGRSSDTQYF.